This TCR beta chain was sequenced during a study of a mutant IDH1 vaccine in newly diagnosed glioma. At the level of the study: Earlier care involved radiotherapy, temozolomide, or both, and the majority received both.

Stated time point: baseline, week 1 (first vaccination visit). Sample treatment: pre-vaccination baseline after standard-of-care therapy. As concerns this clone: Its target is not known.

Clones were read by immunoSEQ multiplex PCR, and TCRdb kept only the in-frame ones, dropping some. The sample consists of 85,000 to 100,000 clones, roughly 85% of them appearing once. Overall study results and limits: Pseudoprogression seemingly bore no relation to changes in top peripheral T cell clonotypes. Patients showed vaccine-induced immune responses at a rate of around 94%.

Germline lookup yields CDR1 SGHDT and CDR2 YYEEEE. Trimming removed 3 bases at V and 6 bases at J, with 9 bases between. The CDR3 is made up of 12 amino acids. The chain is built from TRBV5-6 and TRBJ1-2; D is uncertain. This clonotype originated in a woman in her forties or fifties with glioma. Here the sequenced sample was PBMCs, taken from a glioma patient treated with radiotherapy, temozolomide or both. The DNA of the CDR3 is TGTGCCAGCAGCTCGGGGTTCGATGGCTACACCTTC. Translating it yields CASSSGFDGYTF.